This T cell receptor beta chain originates from a study of CD8+ T cells in alopecia areata. Study summary: Twice daily, treated patients received 5 to 10 mg of oral tofacitinib. The study gave tofacitinib for 6 to 18 months, then 6 months off drug. Affected scalp percentage determined the severity score of treated patients.

The sample's treatment: oral pan-JAK inhibitor, 5-10 mg twice daily. Collected material from alopecia areata patients comprised lesional scalp punch biopsies and peripheral blood. This clone was detected only once. The CDR3 has 15 amino acids. Germline lookup yields CDR1 MNHEY and CDR2 SVGAGI. V was clipped by 4 bases and J by 4 bases, with 16 bases between them. TCR sequencing used cDNA made by reverse transcription of extracted RNA. Measured with immunoSEQ multiplex PCR; TCRdb has only the in-frame clones, and not every one. Counted here are about 120,000 clones, about 61% occurring once; the ten biggest clones make up approximately 31%.

This receptor was obtained from a human donor with alopecia areata. The V and J genes are TRBV6-5 and TRBJ2-5; D may be TRBD1 or TRBD2 (6 bases each). The specimen comprised CD8+ T cells sorted from blood, sampled at week 4, from a patient treated with tofacitinib. CDR3 coding DNA: TGTGCCAGCAGTTGGTATGGGGGGCCAGGAGAGACCCAGTACTTC. It specifies CASSWYGGPGETQYF.